This T cell receptor (beta chain) emerged from a study of a mutant IDH1 vaccine in newly diagnosed glioma. Comment on this clone: Its specificity is unknown.

Data came from immunoSEQ multiplex PCR; TCRdb stores just in-frame clones and leaves some out. Among some 66,000 clones listed, around four fifths were seen once. Study-wide findings and caveats: Whatever changes occurred in top peripheral T cell clonotypes seemed unrelated to pseudoprogression.

CDR3 length: 14 residues. The germline gives CDR1 SGHVS, CDR2 FQNEAQ. Losses at the gene ends were 3 bases for V and 0 bases for J; bases not matched to a gene: 1. Time point noted: week 35, safety follow-up. Topical imiquimod was applied with each vaccine dose, which held 300 ug of mutant IDH1 20-mer peptide. The astrocytomas were IDH1-mutant, ATRX-negative, and WHO grade 3 or 4. This specimen consisted of PBMCs, obtained from a glioma patient whose treatment included an IDH1 peptide vaccine. This TCR derives from a man in his thirties or forties with glioma. This sequence joins TRBV7-8 and TRBJ2-7, with 8 bases identical to TRBD1. CDR3 sequence reads: CASSFQGASYEQYF. In nucleotides, the CDR3 is TGTGCCAGCAGCTTTCAGGGGGCCTCCTACGAGCAGTACTTC.